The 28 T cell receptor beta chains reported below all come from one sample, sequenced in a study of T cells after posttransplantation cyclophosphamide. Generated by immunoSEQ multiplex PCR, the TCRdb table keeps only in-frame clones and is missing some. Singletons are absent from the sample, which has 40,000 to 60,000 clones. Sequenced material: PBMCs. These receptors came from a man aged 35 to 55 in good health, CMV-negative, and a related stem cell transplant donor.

CDR3 sequence (DNA): TGTGCCAGTAGTGCCGACACGACAGCTTATAATTCACCCCTCCACTTT. Its protein product is CASSADTTAYNSPLHF. The J gene is TRBJ1-6, the V gene TRBV19, with a possible D match to TRBD1 (5 bases). Germline V gene data show CDR1 as LNHDA and CDR2 as SQIVND (reference sequence). The V and J ends lost 5 bases and 4 bases respectively, with 15 bases between them. The CDR3 has 16 amino acids.

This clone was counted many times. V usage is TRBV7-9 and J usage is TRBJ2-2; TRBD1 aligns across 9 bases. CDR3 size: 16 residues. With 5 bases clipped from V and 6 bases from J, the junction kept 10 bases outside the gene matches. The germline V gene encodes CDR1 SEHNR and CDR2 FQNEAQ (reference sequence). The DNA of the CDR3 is TGTGCCAGCAGCGAAGGGACAGGGTCATATCCCGGGGAGCTGTTTTTT. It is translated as CASSEGTGSYPGELFF.

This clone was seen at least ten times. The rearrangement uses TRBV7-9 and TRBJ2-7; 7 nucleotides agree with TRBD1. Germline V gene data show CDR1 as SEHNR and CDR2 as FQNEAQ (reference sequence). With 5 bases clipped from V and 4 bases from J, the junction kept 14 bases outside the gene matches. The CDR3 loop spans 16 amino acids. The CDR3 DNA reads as TGTGCCAGCAGCCACGGGACAGTGTTTGAGAAGTACGAGCAGTACTTC. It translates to CASSHGTVFEKYEQYF.

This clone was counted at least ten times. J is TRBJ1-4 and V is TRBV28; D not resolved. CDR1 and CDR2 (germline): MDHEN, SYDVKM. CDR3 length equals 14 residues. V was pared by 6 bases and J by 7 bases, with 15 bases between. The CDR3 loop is CASSPLSPGEKLFF. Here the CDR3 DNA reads TGTGCCAGCAGCCCTCTTAGCCCCGGTGAAAAACTGTTTTTT.

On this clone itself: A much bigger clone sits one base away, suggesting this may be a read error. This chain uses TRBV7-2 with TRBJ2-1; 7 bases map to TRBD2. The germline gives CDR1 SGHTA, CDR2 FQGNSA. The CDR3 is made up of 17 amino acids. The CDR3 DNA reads TGTGCCAGCAGCTTAGAGGGCGGGATACTAGCGTCCCCTGAGCAGCTCTTC. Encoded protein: CASSLEGGILASPEQLF.

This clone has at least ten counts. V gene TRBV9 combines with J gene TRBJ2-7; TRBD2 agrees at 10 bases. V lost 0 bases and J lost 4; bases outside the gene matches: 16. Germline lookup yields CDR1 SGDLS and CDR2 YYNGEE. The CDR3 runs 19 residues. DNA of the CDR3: TGTGCCAGCAGCGTAGCTCCTAGCGGGAGTGAGGAAGGAGAGTACGAGCAGTACTTC. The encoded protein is CASSVAPSGSEEGEYEQYF.

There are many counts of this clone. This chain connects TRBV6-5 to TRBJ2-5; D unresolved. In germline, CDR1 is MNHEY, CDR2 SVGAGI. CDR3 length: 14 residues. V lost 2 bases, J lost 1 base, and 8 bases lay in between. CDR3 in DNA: TGTGCCAGCAGTTACGGTTGGCTCCAAGAGACCCAGTACTTC. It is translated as CASSYGWLQETQYF.

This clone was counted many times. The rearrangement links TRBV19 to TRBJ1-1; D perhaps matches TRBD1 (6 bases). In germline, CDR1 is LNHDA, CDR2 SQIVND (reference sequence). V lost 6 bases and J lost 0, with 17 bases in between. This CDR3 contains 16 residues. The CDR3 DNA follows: TGTGCCAGTAGCCTAGAGGGGGTTACCATGAACACTGAAGCTTTCTTT. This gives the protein CASSLEGVTMNTEAFF.

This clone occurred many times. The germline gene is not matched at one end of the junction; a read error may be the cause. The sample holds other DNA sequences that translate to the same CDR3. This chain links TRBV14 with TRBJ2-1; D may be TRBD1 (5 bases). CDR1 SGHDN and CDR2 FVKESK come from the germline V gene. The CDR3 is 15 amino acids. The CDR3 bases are TGTGCCAGTAGCCTAGTCGCAGGGTCCTACAATGAGCAGTTCTTC. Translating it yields CASSLVAGSYNEQFF.

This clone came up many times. This chain's CDR3 is CASSQDWSSGNTIYF. Written as DNA, the CDR3 is TGTGCCAGCAGCCAAGACTGGAGTTCTGGAAACACCATATATTTT. The chain combines TRBV4-2 with TRBJ1-3; D is unclear. The CDR3 runs 15 residues. The germline CDR1 and CDR2 sequences are LGHNA and YNFKEQ. The V end lost 0 bases, the J end lost 1 base, and 7 bases lay between the germline ends.

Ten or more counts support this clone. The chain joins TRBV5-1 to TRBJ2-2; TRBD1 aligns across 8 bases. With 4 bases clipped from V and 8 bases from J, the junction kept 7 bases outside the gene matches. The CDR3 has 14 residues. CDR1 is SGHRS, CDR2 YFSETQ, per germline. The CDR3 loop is CASSRDRWSGELFF. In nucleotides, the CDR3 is TGCGCCAGCAGCAGGGACAGGTGGTCGGGGGAGCTGTTTTTT.

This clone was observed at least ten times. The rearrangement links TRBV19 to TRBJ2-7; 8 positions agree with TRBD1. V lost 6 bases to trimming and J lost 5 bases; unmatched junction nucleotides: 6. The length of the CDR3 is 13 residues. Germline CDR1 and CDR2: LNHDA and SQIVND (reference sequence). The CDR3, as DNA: TGTGCCAGTAGAAGACAGGGGAAGGACGAGCAGTACTTC. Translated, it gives CASRRQGKDEQYF.

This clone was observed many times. In DNA, the CDR3 is TGTGCCAGCAGAACATACCGTTGGGCAGGGAATGGCTACACCTTC. This codes for CASRTYRWAGNGYTF. This sequence joins TRBV28 and TRBJ1-2; D may be TRBD1 (5 bases). Looked up from germline, CDR1 is MDHEN and CDR2 is SYDVKM. The CDR3 loop spans 15 amino acids. Trimming removed 6 bases from V and 6 bases from J, with 20 bases in between.

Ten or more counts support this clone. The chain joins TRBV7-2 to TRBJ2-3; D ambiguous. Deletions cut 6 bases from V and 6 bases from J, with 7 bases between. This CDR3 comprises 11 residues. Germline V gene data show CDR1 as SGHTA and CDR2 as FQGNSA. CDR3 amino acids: CASRLRDTQYF. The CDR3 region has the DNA TGTGCCAGCAGACTGCGGGATACGCAGTATTTT.

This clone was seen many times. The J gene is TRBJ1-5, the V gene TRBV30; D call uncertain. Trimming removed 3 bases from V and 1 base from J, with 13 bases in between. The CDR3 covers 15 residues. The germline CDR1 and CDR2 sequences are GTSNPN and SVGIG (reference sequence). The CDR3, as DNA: TGTGCCTGGAGCCTTGGAGATGGGAGCAATCAGCCCCAGCATTTT. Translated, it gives CAWSLGDGSNQPQHF.

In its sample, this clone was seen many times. Written as DNA, the CDR3 is TGTGCCAGCAGCTCAACGGGAATGAGCCAGCATTTT. It encodes CASSSTGMSQHF. The chain links TRBV7-9 to TRBJ1-5; D gene unclear. The germline V gene has CDR1 SEHNR and CDR2 FQNEAQ (reference sequence). The length of the CDR3 is 12 residues. Trimming shortened V by 4 bases and J by 12 bases, and 13 bases separated the two germline ends.

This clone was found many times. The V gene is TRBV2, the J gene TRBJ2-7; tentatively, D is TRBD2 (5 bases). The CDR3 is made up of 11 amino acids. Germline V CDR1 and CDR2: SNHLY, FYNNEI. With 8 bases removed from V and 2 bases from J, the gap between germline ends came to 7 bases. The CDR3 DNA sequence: TGTGCCAGCGACGGGGCCTACGAGCAGTACTTC. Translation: CASDGAYEQYF.

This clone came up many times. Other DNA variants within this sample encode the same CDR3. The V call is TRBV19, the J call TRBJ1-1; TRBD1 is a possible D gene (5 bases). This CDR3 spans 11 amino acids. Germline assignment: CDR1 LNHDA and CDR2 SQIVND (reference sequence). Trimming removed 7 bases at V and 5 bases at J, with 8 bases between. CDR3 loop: CASTTGTEAFF. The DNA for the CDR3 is TGTGCCAGTACCACAGGAACTGAAGCTTTCTTT. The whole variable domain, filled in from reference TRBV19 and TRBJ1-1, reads DGGITQSPKYLFRKEGQNVTLSCEQNLNHDAMYWYRQDPGQGLRLIYYSQIVNDFQKGDIAEGYSVSREKKESFPLTVTSAQKNPTAFYLCASTTGTEAFFGQGTRLTVV.

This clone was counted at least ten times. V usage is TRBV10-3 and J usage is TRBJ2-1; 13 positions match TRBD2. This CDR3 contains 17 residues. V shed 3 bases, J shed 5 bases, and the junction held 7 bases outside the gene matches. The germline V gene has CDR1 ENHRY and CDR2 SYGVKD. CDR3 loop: CAISDPSTSGRDNEQFF. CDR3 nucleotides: TGTGCCATCAGTGACCCCTCTACTAGCGGGAGGGACAATGAGCAGTTCTTC.

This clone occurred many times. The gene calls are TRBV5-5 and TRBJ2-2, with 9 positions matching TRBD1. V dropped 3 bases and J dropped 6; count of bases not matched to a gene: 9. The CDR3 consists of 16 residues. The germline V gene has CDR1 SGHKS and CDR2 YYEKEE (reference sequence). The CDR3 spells CASSYTGGVLAGELFF. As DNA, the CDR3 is TGTGCCAGCAGCTACACAGGGGGCGTTCTCGCCGGGGAGCTGTTTTTT.

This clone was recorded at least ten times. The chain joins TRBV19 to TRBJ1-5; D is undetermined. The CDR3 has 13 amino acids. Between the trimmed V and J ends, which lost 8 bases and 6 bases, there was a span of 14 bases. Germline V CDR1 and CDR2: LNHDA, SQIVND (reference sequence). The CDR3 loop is CASQQSRGQPQHF. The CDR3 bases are TGTGCCAGTCAACAGAGCCGGGGTCAGCCCCAGCATTTT.

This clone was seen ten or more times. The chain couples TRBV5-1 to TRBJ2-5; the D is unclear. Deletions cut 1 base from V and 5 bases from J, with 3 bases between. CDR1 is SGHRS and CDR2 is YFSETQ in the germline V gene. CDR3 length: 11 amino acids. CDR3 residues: CASSLTETQYF. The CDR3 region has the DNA TGCGCCAGCAGCTTGACTGAGACCCAGTACTTC.

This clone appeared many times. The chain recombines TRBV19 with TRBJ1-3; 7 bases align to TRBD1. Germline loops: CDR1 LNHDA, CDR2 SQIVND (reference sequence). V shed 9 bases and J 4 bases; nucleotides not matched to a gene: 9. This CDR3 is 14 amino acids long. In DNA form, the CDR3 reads TGTGCCAGCCTTAACAGGGGACGGGGAAACACCATATATTTT. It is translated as CASLNRGRGNTIYF. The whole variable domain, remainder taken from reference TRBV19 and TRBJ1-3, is DGGITQSPKYLFRKEGQNVTLSCEQNLNHDAMYWYRQDPGQGLRLIYYSQIVNDFQKGDIAEGYSVSREKKESFPLTVTSAQKNPTAFYLCASLNRGRGNTIYFGEGSWLTVV.

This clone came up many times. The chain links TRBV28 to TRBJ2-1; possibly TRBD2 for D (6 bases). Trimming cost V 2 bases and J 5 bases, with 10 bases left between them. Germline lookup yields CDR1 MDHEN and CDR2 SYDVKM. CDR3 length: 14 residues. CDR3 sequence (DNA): TGTGCCAGCAGTTTAGGGACTTCGAACAATGAGCAGTTCTTC. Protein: CASSLGTSNNEQFF.

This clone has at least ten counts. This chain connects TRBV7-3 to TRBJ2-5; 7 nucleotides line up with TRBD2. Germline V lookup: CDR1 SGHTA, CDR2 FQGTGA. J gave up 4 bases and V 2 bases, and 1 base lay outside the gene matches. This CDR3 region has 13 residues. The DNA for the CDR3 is TGTGCCAGCAGCTTAGGGGGGGGAGAGACCCAGTACTTC. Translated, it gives CASSLGGGETQYF.

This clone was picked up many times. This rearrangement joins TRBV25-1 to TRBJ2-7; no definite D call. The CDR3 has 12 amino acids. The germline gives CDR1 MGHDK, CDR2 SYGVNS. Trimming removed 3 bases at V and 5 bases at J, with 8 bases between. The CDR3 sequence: CASSDRSDEQYF. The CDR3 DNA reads TGTGCCAGCAGTGACAGGTCGGACGAGCAGTACTTC.

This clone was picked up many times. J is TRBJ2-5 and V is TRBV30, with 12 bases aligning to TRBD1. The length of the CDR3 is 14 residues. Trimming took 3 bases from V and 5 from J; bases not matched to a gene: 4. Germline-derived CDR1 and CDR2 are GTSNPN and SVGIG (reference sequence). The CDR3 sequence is CAWRGQGAVETQYF. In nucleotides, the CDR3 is TGTGCCTGGAGGGGACAGGGGGCCGTGGAGACCCAGTACTTC.

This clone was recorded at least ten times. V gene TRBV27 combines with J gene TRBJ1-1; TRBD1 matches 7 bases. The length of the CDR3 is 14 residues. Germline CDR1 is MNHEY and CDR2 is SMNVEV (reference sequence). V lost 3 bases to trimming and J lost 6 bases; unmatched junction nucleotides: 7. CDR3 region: CASSLRTGSPEAFF. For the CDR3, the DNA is TGTGCCAGCAGTTTGAGGACAGGATCGCCTGAAGCTTTCTTT.